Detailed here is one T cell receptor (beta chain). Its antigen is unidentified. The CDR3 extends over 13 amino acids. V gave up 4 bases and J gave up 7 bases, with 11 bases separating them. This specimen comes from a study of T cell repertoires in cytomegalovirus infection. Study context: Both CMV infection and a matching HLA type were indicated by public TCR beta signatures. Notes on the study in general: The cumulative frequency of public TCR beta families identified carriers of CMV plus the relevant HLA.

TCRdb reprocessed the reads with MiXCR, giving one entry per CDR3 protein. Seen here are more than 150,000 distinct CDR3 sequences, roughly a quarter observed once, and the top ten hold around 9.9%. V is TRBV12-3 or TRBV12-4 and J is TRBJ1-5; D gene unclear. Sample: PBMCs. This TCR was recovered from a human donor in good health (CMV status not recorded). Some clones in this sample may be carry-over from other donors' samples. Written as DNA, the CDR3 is TGTGCCAGCAGTTATGGGTCGGAACAGCCCCAGCATTTT. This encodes CASSYGSEQPQHF.